The 3 T cell receptor beta chains in this list originate from one sample, sequenced in a study of shared clonotypes between healthy human individuals. The protocol was immunoSEQ multiplex PCR, while the TCRdb copy is restricted to in-frame clones and leaves out a portion. Counted here are a few million clones, approximately 90% occurring once; the ten biggest clones make up around 0.38%. What was sequenced was naive CD4+ T cells from PBMCs. The subset: CD45RA+ positively selected. The receptors were gathered from a man younger than 35 in good health. Some clones in this sample may be carry-over from other donors' samples.

The chain employs TRBV7-2 and TRBJ1-2; 9 bases map to TRBD1. This CDR3 contains 14 residues. Germline assignment: CDR1 SGHTA and CDR2 FQGNSA. V gave up 5 bases and J gave up 5 bases; unmatched junction bases: 6. In DNA form, the CDR3 reads TGTGCCAGCAGCCAAGGGACAGGGTTATATGGCTACACCTTC. It specifies CASSQGTGLYGYTF.

The chain carries TRBV7-5 and TRBJ2-5; the table's D call, TRBD2, has no DNA check behind it. TRBV7-5 represents a pseudogene. This CDR3 is 18 amino acids long. The CDR3 protein is CVRSYVSSGSGLKETQYF. DNA for the CDR3: TGTGTCAGAAGTTATGTTTCGTCGGGTAGCGGGCTTAAAGAGACCCAGTACTTC.

The chain uses TRBV28 and TRBJ1-5, with TRBD1 as a possible D gene (6 bases). The CDR3 runs 15 residues. Germline loops: CDR1 MDHEN, CDR2 SYDVKM. Trimming stripped 5 bases from V and 7 bases from J, with 18 bases between. CDR3 protein: CASSLHWGAAQPQHF. CDR3 nucleotide sequence: TGTGCCAGCAGTCTACACTGGGGGGCCGCGCAGCCCCAGCATTTT.